The TCR beta chain described here comes from a study of blood T cell repertoires in COVID-19. The wider study: T cells, B-cell-depleted T cells, or PBMCs provided the cDNA or gDNA that served as material.

TCRdb's table, derived via immunoSEQ multiplex PCR, lists solely in-frame clones and lacks some. The repertoire has some 100,000 clones, 80% to 95% of them found once; the top ten carry 5% to 6%. With 4 bases removed from V and 9 bases from J, the gap between germline ends came to 16 bases. The CDR3 is 15 residues long. Germline V lookup: CDR1 LGHDT, CDR2 YNNKEL (reference sequence). The receptor was derived from a man over 45 with active COVID-19. This chain joins TRBV3-1 (or the pseudogene TRBV3-2) and TRBJ1-6; a possible D gene is TRBD1 (6 bases). Material: peripheral blood. CDR3 loop: CASSPDSGGSSPLHF. The CDR3 DNA reads as TGTGCCAGCAGCCCGGACAGCGGAGGAAGTTCACCCCTCCACTTT.